Below, one TCR beta chain is given with its context. No antigen is known for it. The record has no base qualities; no much larger clone is one base away. In light of the paper, this sample's time point label describes: about 28 days (+/-7) after the second vaccine dose. AZD1222 recipients with second doses at about 4 weeks or about 12 weeks were pooled, because spike-specific TCR depth and breadth did not differ between schedules. Vaccinee samples were obtained from the UK trials COV001 and COV002, which included a single-blind randomized controlled phase 2/3 trial of AZD1222 (ChAdOx1 nCoV-19) in healthy adults. For TCRbeta chain sequencing, PBMC samples were collected from trial participants at day 0 and at day 28 after the second dose. The CDR3 regions of human TCRbeta chains were analyzed by immunosequencing. Regarding the original processing steps: TCRs in the repertoires were matched against a reference library of SARS-CoV-2-specific TCRs that had been generated with the MIRA antigen-specificity platform. Breadth meant the fraction of unique TCRs that were SARS-CoV-2-associated, whereas depth meant the fraction of total T cells that were SARS-CoV-2-associated. Using the MIRA data, each spike-specific TCR was mapped to the spike region that the TCR reacts to and placed in a CD4 or CD8 class. Log10-transformed breadth and depth values were compared by one-way ANOVA with Sidak's multiple comparisons tests. The clones in this table, taken by TCRdb from immuneACCESS, are in-frame only. Not every clone is retained; where verified, under half of the shortfall comes from an unresolved V gene, and the cause of the rest is unknown. V and J calls and clone size are given by that table; D and trimming were obtained from the DNA. This sample gives around 140,000 clones in total; approximately 90% of them show up just once. Jointly, the top ten make up around 3.5% of the sample.

This record comes from a study of T cell responses to AZD1222 COVID-19 vaccine (dated by TCRdb to the early 2020s). Broadly, across the study: A total of 230 or so trial participants underwent TCR sequencing, of whom 207 received two doses of AZD1222 and around 25 received two doses of the MenACWY control vaccine. Trial participants were enrolled into age subgroups of 18-55, 56-69 and 70-plus years, which contained approximately 150, 30 and 60 TCR-sequenced participants, respectively.

V is shortened by 3 bases, J by 3 bases, and the region joining them spans 3 bases. CDR3 length: 10 amino acids, cysteine to phenylalanine. Here the CDR3 DNA is all that survives: 30 bases in frame from base 1. For CDR1 and CDR2, the germline V gene (reference sequence) lists DFQATT and SNEGSKA. What the research found in general, with its limitations: Most participants were white British and females outnumbered males, and the authors suggested that clonal diversity may have been underestimated. CD4 TCRs associated with the vaccine covered the entire spike protein, and the dominant responses were in regions 160-218 and 743-854. Because no day 14 peak-response samples were available, the repertoires could be characterized only after the peak T cell response. Conclusions about previously exposed vaccinees are limited, since just five or six AZD1222 recipients were seropositive for SARS-CoV-2 at baseline. A significant rise in spike-specific TCR breadth and depth was observed after two AZD1222 doses relative to day 0 and relative to MenACWY recipients. The 56-69-year group was small, and its depth increase did not reach significance, likely because of low power. Nearly half of unique spike-specific TCRs reportedly recognized epitopes outside regions mutated in the B.1.351 and B.1.1.7 variants.

The clonotype comes from an adult who received the AZD1222 COVID-19 vaccine. The chain links TRBV20-1 with TRBJ2-7; the D gene is unclear. The sequencing here drew on peripheral blood, taken 28 days after the second AZD1222 dose. CDR3 loop: CSASRYEQYF. The nucleotide sequence reads TGCAGTGCTAGCCGCTACGAGCAGTACTTC.